Included here is one TCR beta chain sequence, with context. The antigen is undetermined. This entry comes from a study of graft-versus-host responses after intestinal transplantation. Sequenced by immunoSEQ multiplex PCR; TCRdb stores in-frame clones only, minus some. The sample carries more than 90,000 clones, over 80% recorded once. The CDR3 has 14 amino acids. CDR1 SGHRS and CDR2 YFSETQ come from the germline V gene. V was pared by 8 bases and J by 5 bases, with 19 bases between. The rearrangement uses TRBV5-1 and TRBJ2-5, with D possibly matching TRBD1 (6 bases). The TCR sequence derives from a human donor who received an intestinal transplant. The source material was unstimulated CD8+ T cells sorted from spleen or lymph node cells, sampled before intestinal transplant. CDR3 DNA: TGCGCCAGGACGGGACACCCACCGAGTGAGACCCAGTACTTC. This translates into CARTGHPPSETQYF.